The rows below give T cell receptor beta chains drawn from one sample of a study of OX40 agonist ivuxolimab in advanced cancers. Sequenced by immunoSEQ multiplex PCR; TCRdb stores in-frame clones only, minus some. The data show tens of thousands of clones, roughly nine tenths seen once. Sample: CD4+ or CD8+ T cells sorted from blood, taken in a trial of the OX40 agonist ivuxolimab. These TCRs come from an adult with an advanced solid tumor such as melanoma, head and neck, liver or kidney cancer. Each CDR3 is given with its conserved first and last residue. The order of the fields is D gene, V gene, clone size, J gene, CDR3 protein, CDR3 DNA. A D gene is named only where the DNA matches it firmly. A clone size is listed for some rows: how often the clone was seen (once, few, many), or a class if it is expanded.

D gene: NA
V gene: TRBV5-5
clone size: NA
J gene: TRBJ1-5
CDR3 protein: CASSLVEDRNQPQHF
CDR3 DNA: TGTGCCAGCAGCTTAGTTGAGGACAGAAATCAGCCCCAGCATTTT

D gene: TRBD2
V gene: TRBV7-2
clone size: NA
J gene: TRBJ2-3
CDR3 protein: CASSPRLAGGPDTQYF
CDR3 DNA: TGTGCCAGCAGCCCAAGACTAGCGGGAGGGCCAGATACGCAGTATTTT

D gene: NA
V gene: TRBV7-9
clone size: NA
J gene: TRBJ1-2
CDR3 protein: CASSLSNSYGYTF
CDR3 DNA: TGTGCCAGCAGCTTGTCGAATTCCTATGGCTACACCTTC

D gene: NA
V gene: TRBV19
clone size: NA
J gene: TRBJ1-4
CDR3 protein: CASTLGTLNEKLFF
CDR3 DNA: TGTGCCAGTACTCTGGGCACGTTGAATGAAAAACTGTTTTTT

D gene: NA
V gene: TRBV18
clone size: NA
J gene: TRBJ1-3
CDR3 protein: CASSLRTEVSGNTIYF
CDR3 DNA: TGTGCCAGCTCCCTTCGGACGGAGGTCTCTGGAAACACCATATATTTT

D gene: TRBD1
V gene: TRBV18
clone size: NA
J gene: TRBJ1-5
CDR3 protein: CASSPTGDGSNQPQHF
CDR3 DNA: TGTGCCAGCTCACCAACAGGGGATGGGAGCAATCAGCCCCAGCATTTT

D gene: NA
V gene: TRBV19
clone size: NA
J gene: TRBJ1-5
CDR3 protein: CASSISRDGNQPQHF
CDR3 DNA: TGTGCCAGTAGTATCTCCAGGGATGGCAATCAGCCCCAGCATTTT

D gene: NA
V gene: TRBV28
clone size: NA
J gene: TRBJ1-3
CDR3 protein: CASSLPPARGNTIYF
CDR3 DNA: TGTGCCAGCAGTTTGCCACCCGCGCGGGGAAACACCATATATTTT

D gene: NA
V gene: TRBV4-3
clone size: NA
J gene: TRBJ2-3
CDR3 protein: CASSQDSLAVADTQYF
CDR3 DNA: TGCGCCAGCAGCCAAGATTCATTGGCTGTGGCAGATACGCAGTATTTT

D gene: NA
V gene: TRBV7-9
clone size: NA
J gene: TRBJ1-1
CDR3 protein: CASSPSFPVTEAFF
CDR3 DNA: TGTGCCAGCAGCCCCAGTTTCCCAGTCACTGAAGCTTTCTTT

D gene: NA
V gene: TRBV5-6
clone size: NA
J gene: TRBJ1-2
CDR3 protein: CASSFRRDHGYTF
CDR3 DNA: TGTGCCAGCAGCTTTAGAAGGGATCATGGCTACACCTTC

D gene: NA
V gene: TRBV6-5
clone size: NA
J gene: TRBJ2-3
CDR3 protein: CASRSGAITDTQYF
CDR3 DNA: TGTGCCAGCAGATCAGGAGCTATAACAGATACGCAGTATTTT

D gene: TRBD1
V gene: TRBV7-9
clone size: NA
J gene: TRBJ1-5
CDR3 protein: CASSLTGVGQPQHF
CDR3 DNA: TGTGCCAGCAGCTTAACAGGGGTCGGTCAGCCCCAGCATTTT

D gene: NA
V gene: TRBV5-6
clone size: NA
J gene: TRBJ2-2
CDR3 protein: CASRREGIGGELFF
CDR3 DNA: TGTGCCAGCAGAAGGGAAGGGATCGGCGGGGAGCTGTTTTTT

D gene: NA
V gene: TRBV18
clone size: NA
J gene: TRBJ2-5
CDR3 protein: CASSPSVQETQYF
CDR3 DNA: TGTGCCAGCTCACCTAGCGTCCAAGAGACCCAGTACTTC

D gene: TRBD2
V gene: TRBV5-5
clone size: NA
J gene: TRBJ2-7
CDR3 protein: CASSGSGIGEQYF
CDR3 DNA: TGTGCCAGCAGTGGTAGCGGGATAGGTGAGCAGTACTTC

D gene: TRBD2
V gene: TRBV19
clone size: NA
J gene: TRBJ2-2
CDR3 protein: CASSIGPSTSGRDGELFF
CDR3 DNA: TGTGCCAGTAGTATAGGCCCCTCGACTAGCGGGAGGGACGGGGAGCTGTTTTTT

D gene: TRBD1
V gene: TRBV19
clone size: NA
J gene: TRBJ2-7
CDR3 protein: CASKKDRSYEQYF
CDR3 DNA: TGTGCCAGTAAAAAGGACAGGAGCTACGAGCAGTACTTC

D gene: NA
V gene: TRBV18
clone size: once
J gene: TRBJ1-5
CDR3 protein: CASSPQGGSNQPQHF
CDR3 DNA: TGTGCCAGCTCGCCTCAAGGTGGTAGCAATCAGCCCCAGCATTTT

D gene: TRBD2
V gene: TRBV4-3
clone size: NA
J gene: TRBJ2-4
CDR3 protein: CASSQGLAGVGAKNIQYF
CDR3 DNA: TGCGCCAGCAGCCAAGGACTAGCGGGAGTGGGAGCCAAAAACATTCAGTACTTC

D gene: NA
V gene: TRBV7-2
clone size: NA
J gene: TRBJ2-1
CDR3 protein: CASSPGPSSYNEQFF
CDR3 DNA: TGTGCCAGCAGCCCCGGCCCTAGCTCCTACAATGAGCAGTTCTTC

D gene: NA
V gene: TRBV30
clone size: NA
J gene: TRBJ1-5
CDR3 protein: CAWSRTNNQPQHF
CDR3 DNA: TGTGCCTGGAGTAGGACAAACAATCAGCCCCAGCATTTT

D gene: NA
V gene: TRBV18
clone size: NA
J gene: TRBJ2-7
CDR3 protein: CASSPQGSYEQYF
CDR3 DNA: TGTGCCAGCTCACCCCAGGGGTCCTACGAGCAGTACTTC

D gene: TRBD2
V gene: TRBV7-3
clone size: NA
J gene: TRBJ2-7
CDR3 protein: CASSPQASGAPYEQYF
CDR3 DNA: TGTGCCAGCAGCCCGCAGGCTAGCGGGGCCCCTTACGAGCAGTACTTC

D gene: NA
V gene: TRBV7-2
clone size: NA
J gene: TRBJ2-1
CDR3 protein: CASSLAENWRWFF
CDR3 DNA: TGTGCCAGCAGCTTAGCGGAGAACTGGAGGTGGTTCTTC

D gene: TRBD2
V gene: TRBV29-1
clone size: NA
J gene: TRBJ2-1
CDR3 protein: CSVDLAGLYNEQFF
CDR3 DNA: TGCAGCGTTGATCTAGCGGGCCTATACAATGAGCAGTTCTTC